A selection of T cell receptor beta chains follows, all from one sample in a study of CD8 T cells in ankylosing spondylitis. TCRdb called the 5' RACE reads again in MiXCR, with one record for every CDR3 protein. The sample contains fewer than 250,000 distinct CDR3 sequences, around 17% of which appear only once. The sequencing input was blood, either unsorted or a sorted T cell fraction (not recorded which). Source of these receptors: a male donor with ankylosing spondylitis. The CDR3 runs from the conserved cysteine through the conserved F or W. Fields, in order: clone size, D gene, V gene, J gene, CDR3 DNA, CDR3 protein. D genes are given only for firm matches. Rows give clone size only sometimes, using once, few, many, or a class for an expanded clone.

few	-	TRBV25-1	TRBJ1-1	TGTGCCAGCAGTGAATCGAGGACCTACATGAACACTGAAGCTTTCTTT	CASSESRTYMNTEAFF
few	-	TRBV19	TRBJ2-1	TGTGCCAGTACCCCGTCGGGATACTCCTACAATGAGCAGTTCTTC	CASTPSGYSYNEQFF
many	-	TRBV29-1	TRBJ2-2	TGCAGCGTTGTGGGGGGCGGGTACAGGAACACCGGGGAGCTGTTTTTT	CSVVGGGYRNTGELFF
-	-	TRBV7-6	TRBJ2-1	TGTGCCAGCAGCTTAGTTCTAGACAATGAGCAGTTCTTC	CASSLVLDNEQFF
few	-	TRBV11-2	TRBJ2-7	TGTGCCAGCAGCACCCCCCACGGGGGGCTCTACGAGCAGTACTTC	CASSTPHGGLYEQYF
-	-	TRBV7-3	TRBJ2-7	TGTGCCAGCAGCTTAGCGGGCAGGAGGTGGGACGAGCAGTACTTC	CASSLAGRRWDEQYF
few	-	TRBV5-6	TRBJ1-2	TGTGCCAGCAGCCTAAATGCGGACCGGGAATTCTATGGCTACACCTTC	CASSLNADREFYGYTF
-	-	TRBV9	TRBJ1-1	TGTGCCAGCAGCTCACCATCCAGGGAACCCTTGAACACTGAAGCTTTCTTT	CASSSPSREPLNTEAFF
-	-	TRBV18	TRBJ2-7	TGTGCCAGCTCACCTGATGCTAGACTTAACTCCTACGAGCAGTACTTC	CASSPDARLNSYEQYF
few	TRBD2	TRBV6-1	TRBJ2-2	TGTGCCAGCAGTGGAGCGGGGGCCCACACCGGGGAGCTGTTTTTT	CASSGAGAHTGELFF
-	-	TRBV5-4	TRBJ1-2	TGTGCCAGCAGCTTGGAACGGGATAGCTATGGCTACACCTTC	CASSLERDSYGYTF
many	TRBD1	TRBV7-3	TRBJ2-7	TGTGCCAGCAGCCAGGGGGCAGGTTACGAGCAGTACTTC	CASSQGAGYEQYF
-	-	TRBV7-2	TRBJ2-2	TGTGCCAGCAGCCACACCATAGCAATCTCTGGGGAGCTGTTTTTT	CASSHTIAISGELFF
few	-	TRBV5-1	TRBJ2-7	TGCGCCAGCAGCTGGATGGGGGCCCGGGAGCAGTACTTC	CASSWMGAREQYF
few	TRBD1	TRBV4-1	TRBJ2-7	TGCGCCAGCAGCCAAGGAGGGGGCGGATCCTACGAGCAGTACTTC	CASSQGGGGSYEQYF
-	-	TRBV7-6	TRBJ2-2	TGTGCCAGCAGCTTCCCGGTTGCCGGGGAGCTGTTTTTT	CASSFPVAGELFF
few	TRBD1	TRBV12-3/TRBV12-4	TRBJ2-3	TGTGCCAGCAGTTTAAGTGACAGGGGTATAGATACGCAGTATTTT	CASSLSDRGIDTQYF
-	TRBD1	TRBV7-8	TRBJ2-7	TGTGCCAGCAGCTTAGGGGGACAGTCCTACGAGCAGTACTTC	CASSLGGQSYEQYF
many	-	TRBV5-1	TRBJ1-2	TGCGCCAGCAGCTTGTGGGATCGCAACTATGGCTACACCTTC	CASSLWDRNYGYTF
many	-	TRBV12-3/TRBV12-4	TRBJ1-2	TGTGCCAGCAGTGGGGTTCAGAGCTACACCTTC	CASSGVQSYTF
-	TRBD1	TRBV20-1	TRBJ1-5	TGCAGTGCTAGGAGCCGGGACAGCTTCAATCAGCCCCAGCATTTT	CSARSRDSFNQPQHF
few	TRBD1	TRBV30	TRBJ2-2	TGTGCCTGGAGCGGACCGGGACAGGGGGCCGGGGAGCTGTTTTTT	CAWSGPGQGAGELFF
-	-	TRBV9	TRBJ1-2	TGTGCCAGCAGCGAGGGAGGAAATGGCTACACCTTC	CASSEGGNGYTF
-	TRBD2	TRBV7-2	TRBJ2-1	TGTGCCAGCAGTTCGACTAGCGGGAGTCACAATGAGCAGTTCTTC	CASSSTSGSHNEQFF
few	-	TRBV5-8	TRBJ2-7	TGTGCCAGCAGCGGGAACAGGAGAGACTTC	CASSGNRRDF
-	-	TRBV20-1	TRBJ2-1	TGCAGTGCTAGAGATGGAGGGGGCTACAATGAGCAGTTCTTC	CSARDGGGYNEQFF
-	TRBD2	TRBV7-6	TRBJ2-3	TGTGCCAGCAACCCTAGCGGGGGATCCACAGATACGCAGTATTTT	CASNPSGGSTDTQYF
few	TRBD1	TRBV7-2	TRBJ1-6	TGTGCCAGCAGCTCTTCTGGGGGACAGTACTCACCCCTCCACTTT	CASSSSGGQYSPLHF
-	-	TRBV6-5	TRBJ2-5	TGTGCCAGCAGATCCCCCCAAGAGACCCAGTACTTC	CASRSPQETQYF